This T cell receptor beta chain came from a study of human T cells and chemical hapten exposure (dated by TCRdb to the early 2020s). Study-wide context: For sensitization, 2% DPC in acetone was applied to an approximately 2 cm by approximately 2 cm area of upper inner arm skin. The libraries were sequenced as a pool, and the TCR yield per sample differed mostly because of small variations in library volumes within the pool. The patient cohort, mostly female, included alopecia areata with under or over 50% scalp involvement, alopecia totalis and alopecia universalis. Blood samples were taken from patients before sensitization (week 0) and then at 2, 6 and about 24 weeks after DPC sensitization. Patch testing on the upper back used Finn chambers containing 0.01% DPC, with scoring done after 6 days according to International Contact Dermatitis Research Group standards. Patients additionally received weekly therapeutic DPC doses to the scalp throughout the approximately 22-week study period. The study tracked peripheral blood TCR repertoire changes in vivo during primary and secondary sensitization to the hapten diphenylcyclopropenone (DPC) in alopecia patients. About 28 alopecia patients gave blood for TCR sequencing at one to four time points (pre-sensitization, 2, 6 and 24 weeks). Study-wide findings and limitations: The number of PT1 expanded TCRs positively correlated with patch test score, significant at thresholds 8, 16 and 32 but not 4. Repeated subsampling changed both the strength of the expansion versus patch-test correlation and the threshold at which that correlation became significant. The number of TCRs above 1 in 1000 frequency did not change with DPC sensitization; there was no evidence of global repertoire structure alterations. Expanded TCRs formed significantly more large CDR3 similarity clusters than pre-sensitization or healthy control sets, consistent with antigen-driven responses. All patients had alopecia, a presumed autoimmune disease, so their immune response might differ from that of healthy individuals.

Library method: RACE. The run used a NextSeq 500. Library preparation attached unique molecular identifiers to individual cDNA molecules for quantitative, reproducible TCR counting. Each blood RNA sample was used to sequence both TCR alpha and TCR beta chains. On the authors' methods: Samples had a median of about 96,000 TCRs, with a range from 23,224 to 690,600. V, J and CDR3 annotation of the TCR reads was carried out using the Decombinator software suite. For PS versus PT1 abundance plots, all samples were subsampled to the same number of TCRs (28,000). Expanded TCRs were defined as absent before sensitization and observed at least eight times at the 2-week time point. Through fastp at Q25 and MiXCR, TCRdb rebuilt clones from the public reads, retaining in-frame beta chains. Rows with one shared CDR3 protein collapse into an entry with the most common genes and DNA. The V and J calls here are based on TCRdb, not the publication. The sample data list over 95,000 distinct CDR3 sequences, and roughly 12% of these were observed just once. The ten most abundant clones make up approximately 2.1% of the sample.

CDR1 and CDR2 are drawn from the germline V gene: SGHTA, FQGNSA. For this chain, trimming is 2 bases at the V end and 5 bases at the J end, and the number of junction bases without a gene match is 13. Reading from cysteine to phenylalanine, the CDR3 counts 17 amino acids. The read is trimmed to its CDR3 DNA, 51 bases read in frame from base 1. The time point label corresponds to: patch test 1, 2 weeks after DPC sensitization. According to the study, the label for this sample's treatment or condition signals: therapeutic diphenylcyclopropenone sensitization with weekly scalp DPC. At each patch-test visit, blood was drawn before the patch test was applied. Patients were considered eligible if aged 18 to 70, diagnosed with alopecia and deemed suitable for DPC therapy, and patients were excluded if pregnant. Total RNA was isolated from unfractionated whole blood collected in Tempus Blood RNA tubes. This clonotype came up a few times. Its antigen is still unknown. Base quality data are lacking; no much larger clone is found one base away.

The chain is encoded by TRBV7-2 joined to TRBJ2-3; 7 junctional bases match TRBD2. The receptor's source is a middle-aged woman with alopecia areata. Some clones in this sample may be carry-over from other donors' samples. The sample here was whole blood, taken in connection with sensitization to the hapten diphenylcyclopropenone (DPC). DNA sequence: TGTGCCAGCAGCTTACACCTGTGGCGGGAGTCGGTAGATACGCAGTATTTT. Its coded protein is CASSLHLWRESVDTQYF.